This TCR beta chain was identified in a study of cytomegalovirus exposure and HLA in healthy donors. The primer mix had 60 Vbeta and 13 Jbeta primers. Clones were read by immunoSEQ multiplex PCR, and TCRdb kept only the in-frame ones, dropping some. The data show almost 200,000 clones, 65% to 80% seen once. The sample was PBMCs. The sequence was collected from a woman aged 30 to 39 in good health and CMV-seropositive.

The chain's CDR3 is CASSVNGGVNTEAFF. The CDR3 coding sequence is TGTGCCAGCAGTGTCAATGGGGGGGTCAACACTGAAGCTTTCTTT. This chain joins TRBV2 and TRBJ1-1; TRBD1 is a possible D gene (5 bases). Germline loops: CDR1 SNHLY, CDR2 FYNNEI. The V end lost 4 bases, the J end lost 2 bases, and 14 bases lay between the germline ends. There are 15 residues in the CDR3.